One sample yielded the 21 T cell receptor beta chains listed below, sequenced in a study of PD-1 blockade in classical Hodgkin lymphoma. Relapses following autologous stem cell transplantation were seen in all patients, with brentuximab vedotin exposure varying. Produced via immunoSEQ multiplex PCR; TCRdb's table is partial and in-frame only. Of tens of thousands of clones in the sample, roughly 91% are singletons; the top ten hold approximately 8.1%. Sequencing was performed on peripheral blood mononuclear cells (PBMCs), taken at baseline. These receptors originate from a human donor with classical Hodgkin lymphoma.

The CDR3 sequence is CASSPRDSTDSYF. In DNA, the CDR3 is TGTGCCAGCAGCCCCCGCGACTCTACTGATTCGTACTTC. This sequence joins TRBV7-8 and TRBJ2-4; D is ambiguous. Per germline, CDR1 SGHVS and CDR2 FQNEAQ. Trimming took off 5 bases at V and 15 bases at J, with 20 bases between the two ends. The CDR3 has 13 residues.

The chain carries TRBV7-6 and TRBJ2-1, with a tentative D call TRBD2 (5 bases). The germline CDR1 and CDR2 sequences are SGHVS and FNYEAQ. V gave up 0 bases and J gave up 0 bases, with 9 bases separating them. The CDR3 sequence is 16 residues long. The DNA of the CDR3 is TGTGCCAGCAGCTTAGCTAGCGTTAGCTCCTACAATGAGCAGTTCTTC. Its translation: CASSLASVSSYNEQFF.

The chain recombines TRBV7-3 with TRBJ2-7; a weak D match, TRBD1 (6 bases). There are 14 residues in the CDR3. Deletions cut 2 bases from V and 6 bases from J, with 14 bases between. Germline V gives CDR1 SGHTA, CDR2 FQGTGA. The CDR3: CASSLAPTGSEQYF. CDR3 in DNA: TGTGCCAGCAGCTTAGCGCCGACAGGTAGCGAGCAGTACTTC.

V usage is TRBV5-5 and J usage is TRBJ1-3, with D uncertain. Germline V gives CDR1 SGHKS, CDR2 YYEKEE (reference sequence). CDR3 size: 17 residues. The ends were cut back, 4 bases at V and 8 bases at J, with 25 bases in the middle. CDR3 DNA: TGTGCCAGCAGCGGAGGAAGCGGCCACCGGATCGGCGACACCATATATTTT. Residues: CASSGGSGHRIGDTIYF.

This clone has a single count. The chain employs TRBV7-9 and TRBJ2-3; tentatively, D is TRBD2 (5 bases). The CDR3 is made up of 15 amino acids. V shed 5 bases and J shed 1 base, with 13 bases lying between them. Germline values: CDR1 SEHNR, CDR2 FQNEAQ (reference sequence). For the CDR3, the DNA is TGTGCCAGCAGCAGCCTTAAGAGGGGCACAGATACGCAGTATTTT. Protein: CASSSLKRGTDTQYF.

The J gene is TRBJ1-4, the V gene TRBV27; 8 nucleotides agree with TRBD1. CDR3 length: 16 residues. The germline gives CDR1 MNHEY, CDR2 SMNVEV (reference sequence). Unmatched junction bases numbered 12, after V lost 5 bases and J lost 7 bases. The CDR3 protein is CASSPMWTGLTEKLFF. The CDR3 nucleotides read TGTGCCAGCAGTCCAATGTGGACAGGGTTGACTGAAAAACTGTTTTTT.

V and J are TRBV19 and TRBJ1-5, with 7 bases aligning to TRBD1. The germline CDR1 and CDR2 sequences are LNHDA and SQIVND (reference sequence). The CDR3 is 16 residues long. V lost 5 bases and J lost 5; bases outside the gene matches: 12. The CDR3: CASSPHSTGNHQPQHF. In DNA, the CDR3 is TGTGCCAGTAGTCCTCATTCGACAGGGAATCATCAGCCCCAGCATTTT.

The chain couples TRBV5-6 to TRBJ2-7; 8 bases fit TRBD1. The CDR3 sequence is 18 residues long. CDR1 is SGHDT, CDR2 YYEEEE, per germline. Trimming cost V 2 bases and J 0 bases; bases outside gene matches: 13. The DNA of the CDR3 is TGTGCCAGCAGCTTCGGGACAGGCTTTCCCACTAGCTCCTACGAGCAGTACTTC. Translating it yields CASSFGTGFPTSSYEQYF.

The chain links TRBV9 to TRBJ2-7, with D perhaps being TRBD1 or TRBD2 (5 bases each). The CDR3 spans 14 residues. Germline CDR1 and CDR2: SGDLS and YYNGEE. Trimming left V 6 bases short and J 3 bases short, with 16 bases between. The CDR3 protein is CASTQGIEGYEQYF. CDR3 in DNA: TGTGCCAGCACCCAGGGTATTGAGGGCTACGAGCAGTACTTC.

V usage is TRBV7-9 and J usage is TRBJ2-1, with TRBD1 matching 12 bases. The CDR3 extends over 16 amino acids. Germline loops: CDR1 SEHNR, CDR2 FQNEAQ (reference sequence). V trimming: 5 bases; J trimming: 7 bases; junction bases outside the gene matches: 9. The CDR3: CASSPSRDRGRNEQFF. CDR3 DNA sequence: TGTGCCAGCAGCCCTTCCCGGGACAGGGGGCGTAATGAGCAGTTCTTC.

The chain recombines TRBV6-6 with TRBJ2-7; TRBD1 matches at 9 bases. Germline trimming cut 5 bases from V and 0 bases from J; bases unmatched to any gene: 5. Per the germline V gene, CDR1 is MNHNY and CDR2 is SVGAGI (reference sequence). This CDR3 is 15 amino acids long. The CDR3 protein is CASSAGTGPSYEQYF. CDR3 sequence (DNA): TGTGCCAGCAGTGCCGGGACAGGGCCCTCCTACGAGCAGTACTTC.

The chain carries TRBV28 and TRBJ1-1; the D is unclear. Trimming shortened V by 6 bases and J by 9 bases, and 8 bases separated the two germline ends. This CDR3 contains 10 residues. CDR1 and CDR2 (germline): MDHEN, SYDVKM. CDR3 sequence: CASSPDQAFF. The CDR3 nucleotides read TGTGCCAGCAGCCCGGATCAAGCTTTCTTT. Complete variable domain (other parts from reference TRBV28 and TRBJ1-1): DVKVTQSSRYLVKRTGEKVFLECVQDMDHENMFWYRQDPGLGLRLIYFSYDVKMKEKGDIPEGYSVSREKKERFSLILESASTNQTSMYLCASSPDQAFFGQGTRLTVV.

About this clone itself: Distinct nucleotide sequences in the sample also encode this CDR3. The chain recombines TRBV6-5 with TRBJ2-3, with D unclear. Germline CDR1 reads MNHEY; CDR2 reads SVGAGI. Trimming pared 5 bases from V and 5 bases from J, leaving 8 bases between. The CDR3 runs to 12 residues. The CDR3 sequence is CASSLVGDTQYF. CDR3 bases: TGTGCCAGCAGTCTGGTCGGAGATACGCAGTATTTT.

The chain joins TRBV9 to TRBJ1-1; D ambiguous. Germline CDR1 and CDR2: SGDLS and YYNGEE. The CDR3 contains 14 residues. Trimming removed 2 bases from V and 7 bases from J, with 15 bases in between. CDR3: CASSVRDGYDEAFF. The CDR3 DNA is TGTGCCAGCAGCGTCCGTGACGGGTACGATGAAGCTTTCTTT. Complete variable domain (other parts from reference TRBV9 and TRBJ1-1): DSGVTQTPKHLITATGQRVTLRCSPRSGDLSVYWYQQSLDQGLQFLIQYYNGEERAKGNILERFSAQQFPDLHSELNLSSLELGDSALYFCASSVRDGYDEAFFGQGTRLTVV.

V is TRBV6-5 and J is TRBJ1-2, with TRBD1 identical over 7 bases. Germline V lookup: CDR1 MNHEY, CDR2 SVGAGI. The CDR3 loop spans 15 amino acids. V gave up 5 bases and J gave up 8 bases; unmatched junction bases: 14. CDR3 DNA: TGTGCCAGCAGTGGGGCGACAGGGATCGTAAGCGGCTACACCTTC. Its translation: CASSGATGIVSGYTF.

To note about this clone: Other DNA variants within this sample encode the same CDR3. The chain couples TRBV20-1 to TRBJ2-3; no definite D call. Germline values: CDR1 DFQATT, CDR2 SNEGSKA (reference sequence). The CDR3 contains 11 residues. V lost 2 bases to trimming and J lost 3 bases, with 3 bases between them. In DNA form, the CDR3 reads TGCAGTGCTAGACGGACAGATACGCAGTATTTT. This encodes CSARRTDTQYF.

The rearrangement joins TRBV15 to TRBJ1-3; TRBD1 aligns across 7 bases. This CDR3 spans 18 amino acids. The V and J ends lost 1 base and 0 bases, in that order; junction bases with no gene match: 9. Looked up from germline, CDR1 is LNHNV and CDR2 is YYDKDF (reference sequence). The CDR3 coding sequence is TGTGCCACCAGCAGAGGGGGGGACAGTCTCGGCTCTGGAAACACCATATATTTT. Residues: CATSRGGDSLGSGNTIYF.

The gene calls are TRBV5-1 and TRBJ2-2; no clear D. Trimming shortened V by 1 base and J by 2 bases, and 12 bases separated the two germline ends. Germline V CDR1 and CDR2: SGHRS, YFSETQ. The CDR3 is made up of 16 amino acids. For the CDR3, the DNA is TGCGCCAGCAGCTTGATGCAGGCTGGTAACACCGGGGAGCTGTTTTTT. Amino acid sequence: CASSLMQAGNTGELFF.

This sequence joins TRBV7-2 and TRBJ1-5; D not resolved. The CDR3 has 13 residues. CDR1 is SGHTA, CDR2 FQGNSA, per germline. Between the trimmed V and J ends, which lost 3 bases and 7 bases, there was a span of 10 bases. The CDR3 DNA reads TGTGCCAGCAGCTTCACTTCGGACCAGCCCCAGCATTTT. Protein product: CASSFTSDQPQHF.

This sequence joins TRBV18 and TRBJ1-3; D gene ambiguous. V gave up 3 bases and J gave up 6 bases, with 18 bases separating them. Germline-derived CDR1 and CDR2 are KGHSH and LQKENI. The CDR3 extends over 16 amino acids. The CDR3 DNA follows: TGTGCCAGCTCACCGCCCGACTCCCTTATCTCAAACACCATATATTTT. Its translation: CASSPPDSLISNTIYF. The full variable domain, completed using reference TRBV18 and TRBJ1-3, is NAGVMQNPRHLVRRRGQEARLRCSPMKGHSHVYWYRQLPEEGLKFMVYLQKENIIDESGMPKERFSAEFPKEGPSILRIQQVVRGDSAAYFCASSPPDSLISNTIYFGEGSWLTVV.

This rearrangement joins TRBV5-6 to TRBJ2-7; the D gene is possibly TRBD2 (6 bases). Germline V gene lookup returns CDR1 SGHDT and CDR2 YYEEEE. V was clipped by 4 bases and J by 4 bases, with 21 bases between them. The CDR3 totals 16 residues. The CDR3 loop reads CASSPTETSPLYEQYF. The CDR3 DNA follows: TGTGCCAGCAGCCCCACTGAGACTAGTCCTTTGTACGAGCAGTACTTC.